This TCR beta chain was observed in a study of beta chain features in type 1 diabetes. Study conclusions and caveats: When Type 1 diabetes patients were examined, their TCRB CDR3s proved moderately but significantly shorter in all four CD4+ subsets. A greater similarity of naive, central memory and Treg TCRB repertoires was seen among patients than among healthy donors.

This clone was seen a few times. What it binds is unknown. The whole isolated RNA underwent reverse transcription, so sequencing captured expressed TCRB transcripts. About 3.7 million reads per sample were averaged for naive, central memory and regulatory samples. Profiled with immunoSEQ multiplex PCR; TCRdb holds only in-frame clones, not every one. Of 250,000 to 350,000 clones in the sample, roughly an eighth were seen once. CDR3 length: 15 amino acids. Looked up from germline, CDR1 is MDHEN and CDR2 is SYDVKM. The germline V and J ends were trimmed by 8 bases and 3 bases, with 19 bases remaining between them.

The sequencing input was naive CD4+ T cells from blood. This clonotype originated in a man aged 30-40 years with type 1 diabetes. The V and J genes are TRBV28 and TRBJ1-2; a weak D match, TRBD1 (6 bases). The CDR3 nucleotides are TGTGCCAGCCTTACGGGGGGGCGGCTTGACTATGGCTACACCTTC. Its translation is CASLTGGRLDYGYTF.